Reported below is one T cell receptor beta chain. The data stem from a study of blood T cell repertoires in COVID-19. Study details: Samples taken during acute and convalescent COVID-19 were collected in the United States, Italy and Spain.

Per the germline V gene, CDR1 is SQVTM and CDR2 is ANQGSEA. The CDR3 is 13 residues long. V was shortened by 6 bases and J by 2 bases, with 8 bases between the two germline ends. Repertoires were generated with immunoSEQ multiplex PCR, while TCRdb's copy carries only in-frame clones and drops some. This sample has 200,000 to 300,000 clones, with 80% to 90% found just once. This receptor was taken from a man older than 75 with acute or convalescent COVID-19. V usage is TRBV29-1 and J usage is TRBJ1-6, with D possibly being TRBD1 (5 bases). Sequences were obtained from peripheral blood. In DNA, the CDR3 is TGCAGCGTCATGGACACCTATAATTCACCCCTCCACTTT. The encoded protein is CSVMDTYNSPLHF.